The source of this T cell receptor (beta chain) is a study of cytomegalovirus exposure and HLA in healthy donors. About the study: Of the donors genotyped, several hundred in all, around 76% fell in the Caucasian-associated ancestry cluster.

This clone was found once. Antigen: not known. Per the germline V gene, CDR1 is SGHDT and CDR2 is YYEEEE. There are 14 residues in the CDR3. Trimming at V came to 1 base and at J to 7 bases, leaving 5 bases not matched to a gene. The study, taken as a whole, reports: Cytomegalovirus-associated TCR beta chains were listed, numbering 150 to 200.

Use of 60 Vbeta and 13 Jbeta primers characterized the PCR. Repertoires were generated with immunoSEQ multiplex PCR, while TCRdb's copy carries only in-frame clones and drops some. The repertoire holds about 240,000 clones, with around 81% as singletons. The V gene is TRBV5-6, the J gene TRBJ2-1; 7 bases are shared with TRBD2. This TCR was recovered from a woman aged 60-70 years in good health and CMV-seropositive. Source material: PBMCs. CDR3: CASSLRRGNNEQFF. In nucleotides, the CDR3 is TGTGCCAGCAGCTTGCGGCGGGGGAATAATGAGCAGTTCTTC. The full variable domain, completed using reference TRBV5-6 and TRBJ2-1, is DAGVTQSPTHLIKTRGQQVTLRCSPKSGHDTVSWYQQALGQGPQFIFQYYEEEERQRGNFPDRFSGHQFPNYSSELNVNALLLGDSALYLCASSLRRGNNEQFFGPGTRLTVL.